These T cell receptor beta chains were read from a single sample in a study of response to subunit inactivated influenza vaccine. TCRdb called the RT-PCR reads again in MiXCR, with one record for every CDR3 protein. The sample has more than 450,000 distinct CDR3 sequences; 7.5% to 8.5% are singletons. The input for sequencing was PBMCs from blood, taken 23 months after vaccination. The receptors originated from a man between 45 and 75 years old who received an inactivated influenza vaccine. The CDR3 runs from the conserved cysteine through the conserved F or W. A D gene is named only where the DNA matches it firmly. A row's size may be missing; if present it is once, few, many or a size class.

D | length | J | V | size | CDR3 | DNA
TRBD2 | 15 | TRBJ2-7 | TRBV7-9 | - | CASSEIAGGPIEQYF | TGTGCCAGCAGCGAAATAGCGGGAGGGCCGATCGAGCAGTACTTC
- | 13 | TRBJ2-5 | TRBV19 | - | CASSTTGSKTQYF | TGTGCCAGTAGTACAACAGGGTCAAAGACCCAGTACTTC
- | 13 | TRBJ1-1 | TRBV6-6 | few | CASSQRSSTEAFF | TGTGCCAGCAGTCAGCGTTCCTCCACTGAAGCTTTCTTT
- | 17 | TRBJ1-4 | TRBV9 | few | CASSPTRVRPGDEKLFF | TGTGCCAGCAGCCCAACACGCGTACGCCCGGGAGATGAAAAACTGTTTTTT
TRBD1 | 17 | TRBJ1-1 | TRBV5-1 | few | CASSPTGAAKGDTEAFF | TGCGCCAGCAGTCCGACAGGGGCCGCCAAAGGAGACACTGAAGCTTTCTTT
- | 8 | TRBJ1-2 | TRBV29-1 | - | CSDGPYTF | TGCAGCGATGGACCCTACACCTTC
- | 15 | TRBJ2-3 | TRBV24-1 | many | CATSDSRATTDTQYF | TGTGCCACCAGTGATTCCAGGGCCACAACAGATACGCAGTATTTT
TRBD2 | 16 | TRBJ2-1 | TRBV4-1 | few | CASSQRTSGDYNEQFF | TGCGCCAGCAGCCAGCGGACTAGCGGGGACTACAATGAGCAGTTCTTC
- | 16 | TRBJ2-2 | TRBV19 | many | CASTASRKRNTGELFF | TGTGCCAGTACGGCAAGCAGGAAGCGGAACACCGGGGAGCTGTTTTTT
- | 14 | TRBJ2-5 | TRBV28 | many | CATTGSGPGETQYF | TGTGCCACCACAGGGAGCGGGCCTGGAGAGACCCAGTACTTC
- | 15 | TRBJ2-2 | TRBV20-1 | few | CSARKAGSNTGELFF | TGCAGTGCTAGAAAGGCGGGTTCGAACACCGGGGAGCTGTTTTTT
- | 15 | TRBJ2-1 | TRBV5-1 | few | CASSLGAREVGEQFF | TGCGCCAGCAGCTTGGGCGCAAGGGAGGTGGGTGAGCAGTTCTTC
- | 12 | TRBJ1-5 | TRBV20-1 | many | CSAGVTSQPQHF | TGCAGTGCTGGGGTCACTTCTCAGCCCCAGCATTTT
- | 12 | TRBJ1-2 | TRBV20-1 | few | CSARRSEYGYTF | TGCAGTGCTAGGCGAAGCGAGTATGGCTACACCTTC
- | 14 | TRBJ2-6 | TRBV11-2 | many | CASSLYRDGNVLTF | TGTGCCAGCAGCTTATACAGGGACGGCAACGTCCTGACTTTC
- | 13 | TRBJ2-3 | TRBV7-9 | many | CASSLAAADTQYF | TGTGCCAGCAGCTTAGCGGCTGCAGATACGCAGTATTTT
- | 15 | TRBJ2-3 | TRBV5-1 | many | CASTNEPSRTDTQYF | TGCGCCAGCACCAACGAACCCTCGCGAACAGATACGCAGTATTTT
TRBD1 | 15 | TRBJ1-2 | TRBV4-1 | many | CASSQDRGGAYGYTF | TGCGCCAGCAGCCAAGATAGAGGGGGCGCTTATGGCTACACCTTC
- | 18 | TRBJ1-6 | TRBV6-4 | many | CASSRTPGTSSYNSPLHF | TGTGCCAGCAGTCGAACTCCGGGCACGAGCTCCTATAATTCACCCCTCCACTTT
- | 15 | TRBJ2-3 | TRBV20-1 | few | CSARVVGMLGDTQYF | TGCAGTGCTAGAGTCGTAGGGATGTTAGGAGATACGCAGTATTTT
- | 15 | TRBJ2-1 | TRBV9 | few | CASSVGRRSYNEQFF | TGTGCCAGCAGCGTAGGCCGGCGGTCCTACAATGAGCAGTTCTTC
TRBD2 | 15 | TRBJ2-7 | TRBV9 | many | CASSVEPSGSYEQYF | TGTGCCAGCAGCGTAGAGCCTAGCGGATCCTACGAGCAGTACTTC
- | 15 | TRBJ2-3 | TRBV5-1 | few | CASSLGDISSDTQYF | TGCGCCAGCAGCTTGGGGGATATTAGTTCAGATACGCAGTATTTT
TRBD2 | 15 | TRBJ2-5 | TRBV11-2 | many | CASSLDGTRQETQYF | TGTGCCAGCAGCTTAGATGGGACTAGACAAGAGACCCAGTACTTC
TRBD1 | 13 | TRBJ1-6 | TRBV7-2 | - | CASSSGQGAPLHF | TGTGCCAGCAGCTCGGGACAGGGGGCACCCCTCCACTTT
TRBD2 | 20 | TRBJ2-3 | TRBV20-1 | few | CSAAPGGAGVSGVAADTQYF | TGCAGTGCTGCCCCGGGGGGAGCGGGTGTTTCTGGTGTAGCGGCAGATACGCAGTATTTT
- | 14 | TRBJ1-3 | TRBV12-3/TRBV12-4 | - | CASSGQSSGNTIYF | TGTGCCAGCAGTGGACAGAGCTCTGGAAACACCATATATTTT
TRBD2 | 16 | TRBJ2-3 | TRBV20-1 | many | CSARTGTSGYTDTQYF | TGCAGTGCTAGAACTGGGACTAGCGGATACACAGATACGCAGTATTTT
- | 14 | TRBJ2-1 | TRBV18 | - | CASSPPSYYNEQFF | TGTGCCAGCTCACCACCTTCCTACTACAATGAGCAGTTCTTC
- | 13 | TRBJ2-3 | TRBV20-1 | - | CSARDPRGDTQYF | TGCAGTGCTAGAGATCCGAGGGGGGATACGCAGTATTTT
- | 15 | TRBJ2-3 | TRBV5-1 | many | CASSWERINTDTQYF | TGCGCCAGCAGCTGGGAGAGGATTAACACAGATACGCAGTATTTT
TRBD1 | 15 | TRBJ1-6 | TRBV6-2/TRBV6-3 | few | CASRGQGRYNSPLHF | TGTGCCAGCAGGGGACAGGGAAGATATAATTCACCCCTCCACTTT